The following is a TCR beta chain sequence with its context. Its antigen is currently unknown. The treatment is: oral pan-JAK inhibitor, 5-10 mg twice daily. The CDR3 spans 14 residues. Germline loops: CDR1 MGHRA, CDR2 YSYEKL. J was trimmed by 6 bases and V by 5 bases; bases with no gene match: 9. RNA was isolated and reverse transcribed to cDNA, the sequencing template. The data were produced by immunoSEQ multiplex PCR, yet TCRdb's version contains in-frame clones alone and is incomplete. The sample shows 200,000 or so clones, roughly 64% of them seen only once. The sample is drawn from a study of CD8+ T cells in alopecia areata. Overall study context: Affected scalp percentage gauged treated patients' severity.

Study observations and caveats: A large proportion of expanded lesional clones were detected persisting in scalp and blood during tofacitinib. Because of a solitary nonresponder, the connection of baseline CD8+ expansion to response stays uncertain. Higher clonality was seen in lesional scalp than in normal scalp, especially in alopecia totalis/universalis.

The rearrangement links TRBV4-1 to TRBJ2-7, with 8 bases lining up with TRBD2. This specimen was CD4+ T cells sorted from blood, taken at week 24, from a patient treated with tofacitinib. The TCR sequence derives from a human donor with alopecia areata. CDR3 in DNA: TGCGCCAGCAGCGTAGACGGGAGGGGATCCGAGCAGTACTTC. It yields the protein CASSVDGRGSEQYF.